This T cell receptor beta chain was captured by sequencing in a study of tissue T cells after allogeneic stem cell transplantation. Findings of the study overall: In patients and mice, blood and spleen missed much of tissue repertoire. Sampling depth was limited, and the cohort was small and clinically varied.

About this clone itself: Its target is unknown. Genes and germline come from the mouse.

Time point in this sample: mouse harvest day 7 after allogeneic transplant. The graft held 10^6 splenic CD5+ T cells and 10^7 T-cell-depleted bone marrow cells. B6 (H2b) cells into BALB/c (H2d) mice; tissues taken at day 7 or 14. TCRdb's table, derived via immunoSEQ multiplex PCR, lists solely in-frame clones and lacks some. The table includes several thousand clones, around 42% detected once. Sequencing was performed on gut tissue. This TCR derives from a female BALB/c mouse given C57BL/6 T cells with graft-versus-host disease after an allogeneic hematopoietic cell transplant.

CDR3 DNA (partial): TGTGCCAGCAGCCCGGACTGGGGGGGTTATGAACAGTAC. Translated: CASSPDWGGYEQY. The full CDR3 protein reads CASSPDWGGYEQYF. The chain recombines TRBV3 with TRBJ2-7; 12 nucleotides agree with TRBD2. The CDR3 is cut off 1 residue early in the read; its end comes from the germline J gene. V lost 5 bases and J lost 4; bases outside the gene matches: 3. Germline assignment: CDR1 SNHLY and CDR2 FYNGKV (reference sequence). This CDR3 is built from 14 residues. Variable domain in full (rest from reference TRBV3 and TRBJ2-7): GPKVLQIPSHQIIDMGQMVTLNCDPVSNHLYFYWYKQILGQQMEFLVNFYNGKVMEKSKLFKDQFSVERPDGSYFTLKIQPTALEDSAVYFCASSPDWGGYEQYFGPGTRLTVL.